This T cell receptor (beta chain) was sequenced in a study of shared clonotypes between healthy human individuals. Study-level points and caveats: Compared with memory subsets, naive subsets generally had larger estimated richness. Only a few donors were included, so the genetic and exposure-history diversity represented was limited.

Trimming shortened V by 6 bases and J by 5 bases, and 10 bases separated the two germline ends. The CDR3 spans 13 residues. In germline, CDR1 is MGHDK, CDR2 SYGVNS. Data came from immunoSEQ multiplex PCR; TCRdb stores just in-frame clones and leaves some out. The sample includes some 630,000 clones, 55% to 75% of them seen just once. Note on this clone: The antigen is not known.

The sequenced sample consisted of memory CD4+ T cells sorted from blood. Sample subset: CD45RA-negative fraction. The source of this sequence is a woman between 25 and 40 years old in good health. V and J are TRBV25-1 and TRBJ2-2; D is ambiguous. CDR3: CASRPDPTGELFF. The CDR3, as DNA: TGTGCCAGCAGACCAGACCCGACCGGGGAGCTGTTTTTT. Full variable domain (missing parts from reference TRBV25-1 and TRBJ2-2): EADIYQTPRYLVIGTGKKITLECSQTMGHDKMYWYQQDPGMELHLIHYSYGVNSTEKGDLSSESTVSRIRTEHFPLTLESARPSHTSQYLCASRPDPTGELFFGEGSRLTVL.